The entry below describes one T cell receptor (beta chain). Its antigen is currently unknown. The sample originates from a study of somatic mutations in cytotoxic T cells in rheumatoid arthritis. Study details: Patients gave 30 ml EDTA peripheral blood immediately after diagnosis, prior to starting treatment. Study-level findings and limits: Multiple comparisons were not accounted for in the slight TRBV07 underrepresentation seen in rheumatoid arthritis patients.

Sequenced by immunoSEQ multiplex PCR; TCRdb stores in-frame clones only, minus some. The repertoire holds around 29,000 clones, with 75% to 90% as singletons. This CDR3 contains 13 residues. V was clipped by 8 bases and J by 5 bases; unmatched bases: 7. Germline CDR1 and CDR2: LNHNV and YYDKDF (reference sequence). What was sequenced was CD8+ T cells sorted from blood. The TCR was taken from an adult with rheumatoid arthritis. The chain is built from TRBV15 and TRBJ2-7, with 9 bases identical to TRBD1. This CDR3 reads CATQGQGINEQYF. As DNA, the CDR3 is TGTGCCACCCAGGGACAGGGAATCAACGAGCAGTACTTC. The variable domain in full, completed from reference TRBV15 and TRBJ2-7, reads DAMVIQNPRYQVTQFGKPVTLSCSQTLNHNVMYWYQQKSSQAPKLLFHYYDKDFNNEADTPDNFQSRRPNTSFCFLDIRSPGLGDTAMYLCATQGQGINEQYFGPGTRLTVT.